This entry lists 9 T cell receptor beta chains sequenced from one sample in a study of long-term antiretroviral therapy in people with HIV. Version v3.0 of the immunoSEQ assay ran at survey level. Clones were sequenced by immunoSEQ multiplex PCR, and TCRdb holds only the in-frame ones, with some missing. The profile shows approximately 18,000 clones, 91% of them singletons. Here the sequenced sample was unsorted PBMCs, taken 0.6 years after starting antiretroviral therapy. The receptors come from a woman aged 35 to 49 with HIV.

This clone was counted a single time. This sequence joins TRBV7-2 and TRBJ2-7, with D uncertain. V was cut by 5 bases and J by 6 bases, with 23 bases left in between. The CDR3 length is 16 residues. CDR1 and CDR2 (germline): SGHTA, FQGNSA. The CDR3 DNA follows: TGTGCCAGCAGCCACCCCTTAGGCCCCACGGCTGGCGAGCAGTACTTC. Protein product: CASSHPLGPTAGEQYF.

V gene TRBV6-4 combines with J gene TRBJ1-5, with D perhaps TRBD1 (6 bases). This CDR3 is 20 amino acids long. Germline V gene data show CDR1 as MRHNA and CDR2 as SNTAGT. Trimming stripped 2 bases from V and 0 bases from J, with 23 bases between. CDR3 in DNA: TGTGCCAGCAGTGACCCTGGACAGCAAGATCATCTTACTAGCAATCAGCCCCAGCATTTT. Residues: CASSDPGQQDHLTSNQPQHF.

The rearrangement links TRBV7-2 to TRBJ1-2; D gene ambiguous. Germline V gives CDR1 SGHTA, CDR2 FQGNSA. V was clipped by 5 bases and J by 4 bases, with 11 bases between them. CDR3 length: 13 residues. The CDR3 loop reads CASSPSGVYGYTF. CDR3 DNA sequence: TGTGCCAGCAGCCCGAGTGGGGTCTATGGCTACACCTTC.

This chain connects TRBV5-1 to TRBJ2-3, with 11 bases aligning to TRBD2. With V trimmed by 2 bases and J by 3 bases, 8 bases remained unmatched. CDR1 and CDR2 (germline): SGHRS, YFSETQ. The CDR3 sequence is 17 residues long. The CDR3: CASSFSETSGMTDTQYF. CDR3 in DNA: TGCGCCAGCAGCTTCTCCGAGACTAGCGGGATGACAGATACGCAGTATTTT. Based on the CDR3 plus reference TRBV5-1 and TRBJ2-3, the full variable domain is KAGVTQTPRYLIKTRGQQVTLSCSPISGHRSVSWYQQTPGQGLQFLFEYFSETQRNKGNFPGRFSGRQFSNSRSEMNVSTLELGDSALYLCASSFSETSGMTDTQYFGPGTRLTVL.

V gene TRBV18 combines with J gene TRBJ2-1; D not resolved. V was trimmed by 0 bases and J by 6 bases, leaving 9 bases between them. Germline CDR1 and CDR2: KGHSH and LQKENI. This CDR3 is built from 14 residues. CDR3: CASSPPKGFNEQFF. The CDR3 region has the DNA TGTGCCAGCTCACCACCGAAGGGTTTCAATGAGCAGTTCTTC. Based on the CDR3 plus reference TRBV18 and TRBJ2-1, the full variable domain is NAGVMQNPRHLVRRRGQEARLRCSPMKGHSHVYWYRQLPEEGLKFMVYLQKENIIDESGMPKERFSAEFPKEGPSILRIQQVVRGDSAAYFCASSPPKGFNEQFFGPGTRLTVL.

The CDR3 nucleotides are TGTGCCAGCAGTGAACTCAGAGGGGGTGTGAACACTGAAGCTTTCTTT. This codes for CASSELRGGVNTEAFF. The chain couples TRBV6-1 to TRBJ1-1; D possibly corresponds to TRBD1 (6 bases). The ends were cut back, 2 bases at V and 0 bases at J, with 13 bases in the middle. The germline V gene encodes CDR1 MNHNS and CDR2 SASEGT. CDR3 length: 16 amino acids.

The gene calls are TRBV18 and TRBJ2-3; D possibly corresponds to TRBD2 (6 bases). CDR3 length equals 14 residues. V lost 0 bases and J lost 3, with 7 bases in between. Germline V gene data show CDR1 as KGHSH and CDR2 as LQKENI. The CDR3 loop is CASSPPGGTDTQYF. CDR3 in DNA: TGTGCCAGCTCACCACCGGGGGGAACAGATACGCAGTATTTT.

The chain joins TRBV27 to TRBJ1-1; unclear D gene. The germline V gene has CDR1 MNHEY and CDR2 SMNVEV (reference sequence). The CDR3 sequence is 11 residues long. The V end lost 7 bases, the J end lost 10 bases, and 13 bases lay between the germline ends. The CDR3, as DNA: TGTGCCAGCATTAGGGAGGGAAGAGCTTTCTTT. Protein: CASIREGRAFF.

J is TRBJ1-1 and V is TRBV6-6; 7 bases map to TRBD1. Germline V gene sequence: CDR1 MNHNY, CDR2 SVGAGI (reference sequence). V shed 6 bases and J 4 bases; nucleotides not matched to a gene: 5. The CDR3 is made up of 13 amino acids. The DNA for the CDR3 is TGTGCCAGCAGCCTACAGGGGACCACTGAAGCTTTCTTT. This encodes CASSLQGTTEAFF.